Below, 20 T cell receptor beta chains from the same sample are listed, as sequenced in a study of T cell changes during pregnancy in multiple sclerosis. Some clones are missing from TCRdb's copy, which holds only in-frame ones; the method was immunoSEQ multiplex PCR. The sample includes tens of thousands of clones, roughly 93% of them seen just once. The sample here was peripheral blood, taken in the second trimester of pregnancy. The receptors stem from a female donor with multiple sclerosis, enrolled in a pregnancy study.

DNA for the CDR3: TGTGCCAGCAGTCCCCAGCGGGGGGCCAATGAGCAGTTCTTC. Protein: CASSPQRGANEQFF. This chain joins TRBV27 and TRBJ2-1; 9 nucleotides agree with TRBD2. The J segment lost 6 bases and the V segment lost 5 bases, leaving 5 bases of the junction unmatched. CDR1 is MNHEY, CDR2 SMNVEV, per germline (reference sequence). The CDR3 loop spans 14 amino acids.

The V and J genes are TRBV18 and TRBJ1-1, with a weak D call TRBD1 (5 bases). Trimming took 4 bases from V and 5 from J, leaving 8 bases between them. This CDR3 region has 12 residues. Germline-derived CDR1 and CDR2 are KGHSH and LQKENI. The CDR3 region is CASSLSGTEAFF. The CDR3 nucleotides read TGTGCCAGCTCACTGTCAGGGACTGAAGCTTTCTTT. The variable domain in full, with the rest retrieved from reference TRBV18 and TRBJ1-1, is NAGVMQNPRHLVRRRGQEARLRCSPMKGHSHVYWYRQLPEEGLKFMVYLQKENIIDESGMPKERFSAEFPKEGPSILRIQQVVRGDSAAYFCASSLSGTEAFFGQGTRLTVV.

The chain is built from TRBV19 and TRBJ1-1; the D is unclear. The CDR3 is made up of 14 amino acids. Trimming took 3 bases from V and 0 from J, leaving 8 bases between them. Looked up from germline, CDR1 is LNHDA and CDR2 is SQIVND (reference sequence). The DNA of the CDR3 is TGTGCCAGTAGTATTGGTACAGTGAACACTGAAGCTTTCTTT. Protein: CASSIGTVNTEAFF.

The chain couples TRBV9 to TRBJ2-1; 14 bases match TRBD2. J lost 7 bases, V lost 0 bases, and 12 bases had no gene match. Per the germline V gene, CDR1 is SGDLS and CDR2 is YYNGEE. The CDR3 length is 19 residues. The CDR3 region is CASSVVGLAGAYLGNEQFF. CDR3 sequence (DNA): TGTGCCAGCAGCGTAGTGGGACTAGCGGGAGCCTATTTAGGTAATGAGCAGTTCTTC.

The chain recombines TRBV4-2 with TRBJ1-4, with D possibly matching TRBD1 (5 bases). Germline lookup yields CDR1 LGHNA and CDR2 YNFKEQ. V dropped 1 base and J dropped 8 bases, with 17 bases sitting between them. The CDR3 contains 16 residues. The CDR3 nucleotides read TGTGCCAGCAGCCAAGCGCTCGGGGCGGAGGGAGAAAAACTGTTTTTT. It is translated as CASSQALGAEGEKLFF.

This sequence joins TRBV7-3 and TRBJ2-1; 13 bases align to TRBD2. The CDR3 spans 15 residues. Unmatched junction bases numbered 2, after V lost 4 bases and J lost 5 bases. Germline values: CDR1 SGHTA, CDR2 FQGTGA. The CDR3, as DNA: TGTGCCAGCAGCTCGGGACTAGCGGGGCACAATGAGCAGTTCTTC. Translated: CASSSGLAGHNEQFF.

The V and J genes are TRBV7-9 and TRBJ1-2; 9 bases are a match to TRBD1. The CDR3 consists of 17 residues. Germline values: CDR1 SEHNR, CDR2 FQNEAQ (reference sequence). V gave up 6 bases and J gave up 5 bases; unmatched junction bases: 16. The CDR3 DNA follows: TGTGCCAGCAGTTCCGGGACAGGGACCTATGTAGAGTATGGCTACACCTTC. It specifies CASSSGTGTYVEYGYTF.

This sequence joins TRBV21-1 and TRBJ1-1; the table's D call, TRBD1, was not checked against the DNA. TRBV21-1 is designated a pseudogene. The CDR3 runs 14 residues. CDR3 nucleotide sequence: TGTGCCAGAACGGACAGGCCCATGAACACTGAAGCTTTCTTT. Amino acids: CARTDRPMNTEAFF.

The chain is built from TRBV10-3 and TRBJ2-1, with 10 bases identical to TRBD2. The CDR3 spans 14 residues. Per germline, CDR1 ENHRY and CDR2 SYGVKD. Trimming took 6 bases from V and 7 from J; bases not matched to a gene: 6. The CDR3 loop reads CAIRGSGGENEQFF. CDR3 sequence (DNA): TGTGCCATCAGGGGGAGCGGGGGGGAGAATGAGCAGTTCTTC.

This chain joins TRBV10-3 and TRBJ2-7; possible D gene TRBD2, 6 bases. Germline values: CDR1 ENHRY, CDR2 SYGVKD. The CDR3 is made up of 16 amino acids. Trimming removed 0 bases at V and 3 bases at J, with 15 bases between. The CDR3 spells CAISESAGKNLYEQYF. The DNA of the CDR3 is TGTGCCATCAGTGAGTCGGCGGGGAAAAATCTCTACGAGCAGTACTTC.

The chain has TRBV5-5 and TRBJ1-3; TRBD1 might be the D (6 bases). The ends were cut back, 3 bases at V and 0 bases at J, with 10 bases in the middle. This CDR3 has 15 residues. The germline CDR1 and CDR2 sequences are SGHKS and YYEKEE (reference sequence). Here the CDR3 reads CASSSSTGSGNTIYF. CDR3 DNA sequence: TGTGCCAGCAGCTCCTCGACAGGCTCTGGAAACACCATATATTTT.

This chain connects TRBV5-8 to TRBJ1-2, with D perhaps TRBD1 (5 bases). The CDR3 contains 14 residues. V dropped 1 base and J dropped 2 bases, with 9 bases sitting between them. In germline, CDR1 is SGHTS, CDR2 YDEGEE. CDR3 protein: CASSLQGYNYGYTF. The CDR3 DNA is TGTGCCAGCAGCTTGCAGGGTTACAACTATGGCTACACCTTC.

This clone appeared a single time. The chain couples TRBV6-5 to TRBJ2-7, with unresolved D. This CDR3 has 13 residues. Germline CDR1 is MNHEY and CDR2 is SVGAGI. Trimming removed 0 bases at V and 7 bases at J, with 10 bases between. CDR3 sequence (DNA): TGTGCCAGCAGTTACTCGAGACTCGGAGAGCAGTACTTC. Translated, it gives CASSYSRLGEQYF.

V is TRBV9 and J is TRBJ2-2, with 11 bases lining up with TRBD2. Per germline, CDR1 SGDLS and CDR2 YYNGEE. V gave up 3 bases and J gave up 7 bases; unmatched junction bases: 8. This CDR3 has 16 amino acids. The CDR3 region has the DNA TGTGCCAGCAGCGCCTCGCCGGGACTAGCGGTCGGGGAGCTGTTTTTT. This translates into CASSASPGLAVGELFF.

This chain joins TRBV30 and TRBJ1-6; D perhaps matches TRBD1 (5 bases). The V gene's germline CDR1 is GTSNPN and CDR2 SVGIG (reference sequence). CDR3 length equals 15 residues. The ends were cut back, 7 bases at V and 5 bases at J, with 18 bases in the middle. The CDR3 sequence is CASTDSWGDNSPLHF. In nucleotides, the CDR3 is TGTGCCTCCACCGATAGTTGGGGGGATAATTCACCCCTCCACTTT.

The chain has TRBV20-1 and TRBJ1-2; D not certain. This CDR3 is built from 10 residues. Trimming shortened V by 5 bases and J by 4 bases, and 5 bases separated the two germline ends. Germline loops: CDR1 DFQATT, CDR2 SNEGSKA (reference sequence). In DNA, the CDR3 is TGCAGTGCTTCCCTCTATGGCTACACCTTC. This codes for CSASLYGYTF.

The V call is TRBV27, the J call TRBJ2-7, with a possible D match to TRBD1 (5 bases). Germline V gene sequence: CDR1 MNHEY, CDR2 SMNVEV (reference sequence). V gave up 2 bases and J gave up 1 base, with 12 bases separating them. The CDR3 covers 15 residues. CDR3 sequence (DNA): TGTGCCAGCAGTTTAAAGGGGTCCCCTTCCTACGAGCAGTACTTC. It is translated as CASSLKGSPSYEQYF.

The chain links TRBV6-6 to TRBJ2-7; 7 bases map to TRBD1. The CDR3 covers 12 residues. Germline V CDR1 and CDR2: MNHNY, SVGAGI (reference sequence). Losses at the gene ends were 7 bases for V and 3 bases for J; bases not matched to a gene: 3. The CDR3 sequence is CASKSGGYEQYF. As DNA, the CDR3 is TGTGCCAGCAAGTCAGGGGGCTACGAGCAGTACTTC.

The chain is built from TRBV5-1 and TRBJ2-7; D gene uncertain. V was clipped by 4 bases and J by 4 bases, with 9 bases between them. Germline loops: CDR1 SGHRS, CDR2 YFSETQ. CDR3 length: 12 residues. The CDR3 nucleotides read TGCGCCAGCAGCCCCGCCGGGTACGAGCAGTACTTC. Translating it yields CASSPAGYEQYF. Based on the CDR3 plus reference TRBV5-1 and TRBJ2-7, the full variable domain is KAGVTQTPRYLIKTRGQQVTLSCSPISGHRSVSWYQQTPGQGLQFLFEYFSETQRNKGNFPGRFSGRQFSNSRSEMNVSTLELGDSALYLCASSPAGYEQYFGPGTRLTVT.

In DNA form, the CDR3 reads TGTGCCAGCAGCTTCCCGGTAGGGGCACACCCCACAGATACGCAGTATTTT. Its translation is CASSFPVGAHPTDTQYF. V gene TRBV5-6 combines with J gene TRBJ2-3, with D possibly TRBD1 on 5 matching bases. Trimming took off 2 bases at V and 2 bases at J, with 18 bases between the two ends. CDR1 is SGHDT and CDR2 is YYEEEE in the germline V gene. The CDR3 has 17 amino acids.